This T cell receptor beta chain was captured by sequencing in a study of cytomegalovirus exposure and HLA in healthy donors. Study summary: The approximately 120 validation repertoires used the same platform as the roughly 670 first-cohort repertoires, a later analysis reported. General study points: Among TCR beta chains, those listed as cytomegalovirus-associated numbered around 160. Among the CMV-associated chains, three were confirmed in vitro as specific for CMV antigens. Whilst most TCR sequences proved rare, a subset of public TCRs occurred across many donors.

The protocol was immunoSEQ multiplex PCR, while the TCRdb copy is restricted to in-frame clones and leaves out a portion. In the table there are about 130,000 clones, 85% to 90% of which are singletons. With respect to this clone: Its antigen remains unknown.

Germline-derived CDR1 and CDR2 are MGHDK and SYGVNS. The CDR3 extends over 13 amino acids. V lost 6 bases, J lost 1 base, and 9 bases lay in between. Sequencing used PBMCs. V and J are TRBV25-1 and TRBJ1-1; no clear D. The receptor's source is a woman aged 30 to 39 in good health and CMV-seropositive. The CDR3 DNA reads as TGTGCCAGCAGAAGCCCACCGAACACTGAAGCTTTCTTT. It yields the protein CASRSPPNTEAFF.